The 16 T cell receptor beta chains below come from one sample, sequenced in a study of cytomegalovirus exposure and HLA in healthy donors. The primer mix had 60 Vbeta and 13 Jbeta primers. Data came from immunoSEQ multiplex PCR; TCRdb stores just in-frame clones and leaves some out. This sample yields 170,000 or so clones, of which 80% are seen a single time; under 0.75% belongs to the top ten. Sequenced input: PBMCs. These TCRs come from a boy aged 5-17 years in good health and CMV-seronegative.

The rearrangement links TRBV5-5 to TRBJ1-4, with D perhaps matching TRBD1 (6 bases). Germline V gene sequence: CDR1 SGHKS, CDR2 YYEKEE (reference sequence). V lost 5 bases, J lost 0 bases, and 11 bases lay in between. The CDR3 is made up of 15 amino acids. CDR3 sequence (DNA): TGTGCCAGCAGGGGGGGGACACCAACTAATGAAAAACTGTTTTTT. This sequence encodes CASRGGTPTNEKLFF.

As DNA, the CDR3 is TGTGCCAGCAGTCCTTCCAGGGATTATACGCAGTATTTT. This translates into CASSPSRDYTQYF. This chain connects TRBV28 to TRBJ2-3, with D possibly matching TRBD1 (5 bases). The V gene's germline CDR1 is MDHEN and CDR2 SYDVKM. V lost 5 bases to trimming and J lost 7 bases, with 13 bases between them. The length of the CDR3 is 13 residues.

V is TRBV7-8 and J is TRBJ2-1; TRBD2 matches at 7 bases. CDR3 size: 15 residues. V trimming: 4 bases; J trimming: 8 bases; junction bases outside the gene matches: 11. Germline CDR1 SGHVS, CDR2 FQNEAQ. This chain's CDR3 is CASSSRTSLGHEQFF. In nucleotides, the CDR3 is TGTGCCAGCAGCTCGAGGACTAGTTTGGGCCATGAGCAGTTCTTC.

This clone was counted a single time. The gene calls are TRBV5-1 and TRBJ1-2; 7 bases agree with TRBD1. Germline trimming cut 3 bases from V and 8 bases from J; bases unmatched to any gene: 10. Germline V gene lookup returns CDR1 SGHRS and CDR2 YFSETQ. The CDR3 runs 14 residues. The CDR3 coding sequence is TGCGCCAGCAGCTCACAGGACAGGTTAGCCGGCTACACCTTC. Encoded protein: CASSSQDRLAGYTF. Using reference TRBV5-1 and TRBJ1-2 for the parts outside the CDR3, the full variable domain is KAGVTQTPRYLIKTRGQQVTLSCSPISGHRSVSWYQQTPGQGLQFLFEYFSETQRNKGNFPGRFSGRQFSNSRSEMNVSTLELGDSALYLCASSSQDRLAGYTFGSGTRLTVV.

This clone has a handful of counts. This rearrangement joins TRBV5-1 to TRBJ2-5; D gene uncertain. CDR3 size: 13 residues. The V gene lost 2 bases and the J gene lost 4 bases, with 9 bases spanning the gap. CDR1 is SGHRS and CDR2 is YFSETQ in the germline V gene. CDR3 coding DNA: TGCGCCAGCAGCTTCCCAGCGAGAGAGACCCAGTACTTC. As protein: CASSFPARETQYF.

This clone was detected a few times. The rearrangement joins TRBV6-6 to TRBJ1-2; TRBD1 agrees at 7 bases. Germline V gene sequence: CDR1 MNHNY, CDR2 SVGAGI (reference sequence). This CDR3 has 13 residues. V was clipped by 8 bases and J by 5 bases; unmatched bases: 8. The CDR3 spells CASSRTGQYGYTF. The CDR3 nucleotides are TGTGCCAGCTCCCGGACAGGCCAGTATGGCTACACCTTC.

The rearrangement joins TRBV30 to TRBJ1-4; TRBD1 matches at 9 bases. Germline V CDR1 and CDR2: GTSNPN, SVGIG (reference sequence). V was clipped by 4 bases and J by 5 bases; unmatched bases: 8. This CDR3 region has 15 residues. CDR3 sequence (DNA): TGTGCCTGGAACGATTTGGGACAGGGAAATGAAAAACTGTTTTTT. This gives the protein CAWNDLGQGNEKLFF.

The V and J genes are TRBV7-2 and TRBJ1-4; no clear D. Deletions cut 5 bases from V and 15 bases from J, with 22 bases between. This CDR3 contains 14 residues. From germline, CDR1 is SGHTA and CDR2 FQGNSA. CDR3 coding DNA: TGTGCCAGCAGCCCGGGCCCGGGAAGGGAAGAAGTGTTTTTT. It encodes CASSPGPGREEVFF.

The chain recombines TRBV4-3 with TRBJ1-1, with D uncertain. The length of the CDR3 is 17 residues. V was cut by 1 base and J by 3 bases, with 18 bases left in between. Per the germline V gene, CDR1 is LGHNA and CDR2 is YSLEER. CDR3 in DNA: TGCGCCAGCAGCCAAGTTAAGCCTGCCGGGGTGGACACTGAAGCTTTCTTT. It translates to CASSQVKPAGVDTEAFF.

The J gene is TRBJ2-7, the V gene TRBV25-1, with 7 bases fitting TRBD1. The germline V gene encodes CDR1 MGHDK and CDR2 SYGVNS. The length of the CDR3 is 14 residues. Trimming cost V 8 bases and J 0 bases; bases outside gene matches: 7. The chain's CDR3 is CASARDSRSYEQYF. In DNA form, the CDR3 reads TGTGCCAGCGCGAGGGACAGCCGCTCCTACGAGCAGTACTTC.

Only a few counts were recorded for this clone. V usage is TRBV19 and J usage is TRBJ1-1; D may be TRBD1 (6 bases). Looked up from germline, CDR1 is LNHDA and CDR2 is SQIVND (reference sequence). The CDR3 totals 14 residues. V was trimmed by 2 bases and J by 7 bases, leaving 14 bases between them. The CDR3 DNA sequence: TGTGCCAGTAGTATAATGTCAGGGGCAGATGAAGCTTTCTTT. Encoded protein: CASSIMSGADEAFF.

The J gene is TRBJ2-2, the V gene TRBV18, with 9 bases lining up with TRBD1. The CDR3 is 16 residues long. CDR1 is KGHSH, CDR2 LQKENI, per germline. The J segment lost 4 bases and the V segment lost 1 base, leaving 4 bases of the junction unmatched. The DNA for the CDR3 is TGTGCCAGCTCACCACGTGGGACAGGGACCACCGGGGAGCTGTTTTTT. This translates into CASSPRGTGTTGELFF.

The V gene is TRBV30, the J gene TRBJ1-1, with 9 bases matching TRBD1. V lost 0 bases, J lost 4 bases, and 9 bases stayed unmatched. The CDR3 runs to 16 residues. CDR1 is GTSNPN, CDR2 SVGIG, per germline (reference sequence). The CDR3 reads CAWSVRVGQGFTEAFF. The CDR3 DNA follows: TGTGCCTGGAGTGTAAGGGTGGGACAGGGTTTCACTGAAGCTTTCTTT.

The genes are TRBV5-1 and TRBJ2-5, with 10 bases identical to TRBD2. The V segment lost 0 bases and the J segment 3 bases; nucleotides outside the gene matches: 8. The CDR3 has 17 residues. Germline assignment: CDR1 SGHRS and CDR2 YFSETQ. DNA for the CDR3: TGCGCCAGCAGCTTGGGAGTAGCGGGGGGAACTAAAGAGACCCAGTACTTC. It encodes CASSLGVAGGTKETQYF.

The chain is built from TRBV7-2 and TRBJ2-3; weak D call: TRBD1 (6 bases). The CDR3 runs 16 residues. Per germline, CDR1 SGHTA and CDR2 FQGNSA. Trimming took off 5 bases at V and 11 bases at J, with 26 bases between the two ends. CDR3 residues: CASSLSRGTPPAEQYF. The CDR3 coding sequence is TGTGCCAGCAGCCTCTCCAGAGGGACACCGCCAGCGGAGCAGTATTTT.

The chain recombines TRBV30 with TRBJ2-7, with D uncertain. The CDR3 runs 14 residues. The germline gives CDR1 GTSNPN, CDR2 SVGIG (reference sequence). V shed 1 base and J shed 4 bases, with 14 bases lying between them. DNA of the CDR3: TGTGCCTGGAGTGGCGGCCGCAAGATATACGAGCAGTACTTC. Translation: CAWSGGRKIYEQYF.